Given below is one T cell receptor (beta chain) in context. Seattle patient enrollment occurred during active infection, with longitudinal follow-up thereafter. The sample originates from a study of blood T cell repertoires in COVID-19. Overall study: COVID-19 samples collected from the United States, Italy and Spain covered acute and convalescent phases.

The V gene's germline CDR1 is SGDLS and CDR2 YYNGEE. The V end lost 0 bases, the J end lost 2 bases, and 16 bases lay between the germline ends. This CDR3 has 17 residues. In the source study's methods: Estimated nucleated cell counts came from reference gene primer amplification. Assay: immunoSEQ multiplex PCR; the TCRdb copy retains only in-frame clones and omits some. The V and J calls and clone size were taken over from that table, and D and trimming were inferred from the DNA. The sample has approximately 330,000 clones; approximately 86% are singletons. The sequenced sample was peripheral blood. The chain combines TRBV9 with TRBJ2-3; a weak D match, TRBD1 (5 bases). The clonotype was recovered from a man in his thirties or forties with COVID-19, enrolled during active disease. The CDR3 nucleotides read TGTGCCAGCAGCGTAGAGGCGGAAACAGGTTACACAGATACGCAGTATTTT. Translated: CASSVEAETGYTDTQYF.